The rows below give T cell receptor beta chains drawn from one sample of a study of blood T cell repertoires in COVID-19. Using immunoSEQ multiplex PCR, the repertoire was profiled, and TCRdb retains in-frame clones only, with some absent. The sample holds 100,000 to 120,000 clones, around 90% seen once. Input material: peripheral blood. The source of these receptors is a woman aged 45-60 years with acute or convalescent COVID-19. The CDR3 runs from the conserved cysteine through the conserved F or W. A D gene is named only where the DNA matches it firmly. The size entry is marked missing in some rows and otherwise reads once, few, many or a size class.

d_gene	abundance	len	v_gene	j_gene	CDR3aa	CDR3nt
TRBD1	.	16	TRBV28	TRBJ2-3	CASSLFGQGSPDTQYF	TGTGCCAGCAGTTTATTTGGACAGGGGAGCCCAGATACGCAGTATTTT
TRBD1	once	14	TRBV9	TRBJ1-4	CASSLTGSPEKLFF	TGTGCCAGCAGTTTGACAGGGTCTCCTGAAAAACTGTTTTTT
.	.	14	TRBV6-5	TRBJ2-4	CASSYSFTENIQYF	TGTGCCAGCAGTTACTCGTTTACTGAGAACATTCAGTACTTC
.	.	15	TRBV4-1	TRBJ2-3	CASSQMQRSTDTQYF	TGCGCCAGCAGCCAAATGCAGCGGAGCACAGATACGCAGTATTTT
.	once	16	TRBV7-8	TRBJ2-2	CASSLALSRRGGELFF	TGTGCCAGCAGCTTAGCGTTGTCGAGGCGCGGCGGGGAGCTGTTTTTT
.	.	14	TRBV19	TRBJ2-7	CASSSRRGLYEQYF	TGTGCCAGTAGTAGTCGACGGGGTTTGTACGAGCAGTACTTC
.	.	16	TRBV2	TRBJ1-5	CASSEAWEARGQPQHF	TGTGCCAGCAGTGAAGCATGGGAGGCGCGGGGTCAGCCCCAGCATTTT
.	.	14	TRBV3-1/TRBV3-2	TRBJ2-7	CASSQGQGIYEQYF	TGTGCCAGCAGCCAAGGACAAGGTATCTACGAGCAGTACTTC
.	.	13	TRBV12-3/TRBV12-4	TRBJ1-2	CASSPLTGNGYTF	TGTGCCAGCAGTCCCCTTACAGGGAATGGCTACACCTTC
.	.	15	TRBV5-8	TRBJ2-2	CASSLTSYYTGELFF	TGTGCCAGCAGCTTGACTAGCTACTACACCGGGGAGCTGTTTTTT
.	.	15	TRBV28	TRBJ2-7	CASSSWGGRAYEQYF	TGTGCCAGCAGCAGCTGGGGGGGCAGGGCTTACGAGCAGTACTTC
.	.	15	TRBV28	TRBJ2-1	CASSLEDSIYNEQFF	TGTGCCAGCAGTTTAGAGGACTCCATCTACAATGAGCAGTTCTTC
.	.	16	TRBV2	TRBJ1-6	CASSEGTLLDNSPLHF	TGTGCCAGCAGTGAAGGGACTCTCCTGGATAATTCACCCCTCCACTTT
.	.	15	TRBV6-5	TRBJ2-2	CASSHRVANTGELFF	TGTGCCAGCAGCCACAGGGTGGCGAACACCGGGGAGCTGTTTTTT